This passage covers 6 T cell receptor beta chains from one sample sequenced in a study of cytomegalovirus exposure and HLA in healthy donors. Researchers ran the PCR with 60 Vbeta and 13 Jbeta primers. TCRdb keeps only in-frame clones here, not all; method: immunoSEQ multiplex PCR. This table holds about 200,000 clones, 82% found once. The sequenced material came from PBMCs. The receptors stem from a woman in her 50s in good health and CMV-seropositive.

The V and J genes are TRBV5-1 and TRBJ2-5; no clear D gene. V lost 5 bases and J lost 2, with 10 bases in between. This CDR3 spans 13 amino acids. CDR1 SGHRS and CDR2 YFSETQ come from the germline V gene. The CDR3 protein is CASSSPLQETQYF. In DNA, the CDR3 is TGCGCCAGCAGTAGTCCACTACAAGAGACCCAGTACTTC.

The V gene is TRBV2, the J gene TRBJ2-1, with 9 bases fitting TRBD1. The germline gives CDR1 SNHLY, CDR2 FYNNEI. This CDR3 contains 14 residues. V lost 11 bases, J lost 4 bases, and 9 bases stayed unmatched. The CDR3 region is CASRGTGPYNEQFF. The CDR3 DNA sequence: TGTGCCTCAAGGGGGACAGGGCCGTACAATGAGCAGTTCTTC.

In its sample, this clone was seen once. The chain recombines TRBV7-2 with TRBJ2-7; D gene uncertain. With 1 base removed from V and 3 bases from J, the gap between germline ends came to 10 bases. The CDR3 covers 14 residues. The germline CDR1 and CDR2 sequences are SGHTA and FQGNSA. The CDR3 reads CASSLGSLYYEQYF. CDR3 nucleotides: TGTGCCAGCAGCTTAGGTTCACTATACTACGAGCAGTACTTC.

The rearrangement joins TRBV7-9 to TRBJ2-4; 12 nucleotides align to TRBD2. The CDR3 covers 13 residues. With V trimmed by 4 bases and J by 13 bases, 5 bases remained unmatched. Germline values: CDR1 SEHNR, CDR2 FQNEAQ (reference sequence). The DNA of the CDR3 is TGTGCCAGCAGCTCCACTAGCGGGGGGAACCAGTACTTC. This codes for CASSSTSGGNQYF.

The V call is TRBV5-1, the J call TRBJ2-4; perhaps TRBD2 as D (5 bases). The CDR3 loop spans 17 amino acids. Germline assignment: CDR1 SGHRS and CDR2 YFSETQ. The V end lost 0 bases, the J end lost 0 bases, and 13 bases lay between the germline ends. Here the CDR3 DNA reads TGCGCCAGCAGCTTGGCCCCCGGGGATCGAGCCAAAAACATTCAGTACTTC. It yields the protein CASSLAPGDRAKNIQYF.

In regard to this clone: At one end the junction does not follow the germline gene, possibly because of a read error. The chain joins TRBV7-9 to TRBJ2-2; D uncertain. There are 12 residues in the CDR3. CDR1 is SEHNR and CDR2 is FQNEAQ in the germline V gene (reference sequence). The CDR3 DNA sequence: TGTTCCAGCAGCCCGAGGTACGGGGAGCTGTTTTTT. This sequence encodes CSSSPRYGELFF.